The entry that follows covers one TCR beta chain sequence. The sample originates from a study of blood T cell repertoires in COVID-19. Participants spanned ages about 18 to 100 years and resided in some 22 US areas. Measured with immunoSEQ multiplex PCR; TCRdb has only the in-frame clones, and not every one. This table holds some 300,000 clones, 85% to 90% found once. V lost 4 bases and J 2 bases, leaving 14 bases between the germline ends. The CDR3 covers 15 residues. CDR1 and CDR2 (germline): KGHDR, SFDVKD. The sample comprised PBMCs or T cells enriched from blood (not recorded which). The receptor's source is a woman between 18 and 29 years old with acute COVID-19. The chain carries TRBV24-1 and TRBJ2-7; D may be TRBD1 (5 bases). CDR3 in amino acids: CATSDSRGHPYEQYF. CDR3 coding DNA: TGTGCCACCAGTGACTCGCGAGGACACCCCTACGAGCAGTACTTC.